This T cell receptor beta chain appears in the sequencing data of a study of identifying expanded T cells in peripheral blood. During the collection period, no donor immune events like infections were recorded. The sample holds one count of this clone. This CDR3 contains 15 residues. Germline V lookup: CDR1 SEHNR, CDR2 FQNEAQ (reference sequence). V was pared by 5 bases and J by 4 bases, with 16 bases between. Using immunoSEQ multiplex PCR, the repertoire was profiled, and TCRdb retains in-frame clones only, with some absent. Of 100,000 to 150,000 clones detected, roughly 80% appear once; the ten largest clones hold 3.3%.

The sequencing input was blood. The TCR sequence derives from a person aged 18-70 years in good health. The chain employs TRBV7-9 and TRBJ2-3; D perhaps matches TRBD1 (5 bases). The CDR3 is CASSPQGISADTQYF. In DNA form, the CDR3 reads TGTGCCAGCAGCCCTCAGGGAATTTCAGCAGATACGCAGTATTTT. The full variable domain, with the rest looked up from reference TRBV7-9 and TRBJ2-3, is DTGVSQNPRHKITKRGQNVTFRCDPISEHNRLYWYRQTLGQGPEFLTYFQNEAQLEKSRLLSDRFSAERPKGSFSTLEIQRTEQGDSAMYLCASSPQGISADTQYFGPGTRLTVL.